The rows below give T cell receptor beta chains drawn from one sample of a study of T-cell memory formation after mild COVID-19. TCRdb redid the calling of the 5' RACE reads with MiXCR, one entry per CDR3 protein. The table includes around 420,000 distinct CDR3 sequences, approximately 25% detected once. Sequenced input: PBMCs or a T cell subset sorted from them (not recorded which). Receptor source: an adult woman who had mild COVID-19 (a few samples of this study predate the infection). Cell type and time point are not known. Each CDR3 is given with its conserved first and last residue. D genes are given only for firm matches. For some rows the clone size is stated as once, few or many, or as a class when expanded; others skip it.

j_call	d_call	v_call	clone_size	cdr3_nt	cdr3_aa
TRBJ2-2	TRBD2	TRBV12-3/TRBV12-4	NA	TGTGCCAGCAACTTGGCGGGAGTCACCGGGGAGCTGTTTTTT	CASNLAGVTGELFF
TRBJ2-7	TRBD2	TRBV7-9	few	TGTGCCAGCAGCTTAGCGAGGATAGCGGGGACCTCGTGGCAGTACTTC	CASSLARIAGTSWQYF
TRBJ1-5	TRBD1	TRBV12-3/TRBV12-4	few	TGTGCCAGCAGTCGGGACAGGGGAGAGCCCCAGCATTTT	CASSRDRGEPQHF
TRBJ1-1	TRBD1	TRBV19	few	TGTGCCAGTAGTTTTCCAACCGGGACAGCGAACACTGAAGCTTTCTTT	CASSFPTGTANTEAFF
TRBJ1-1	NA	TRBV6-6	NA	TGTGCCAGCAGCCGGGGGGGGGACAACACTGAAGCTTTCTTT	CASSRGGDNTEAFF
TRBJ2-7	NA	TRBV5-1	few	TGCGCCAGCAGCTTTGGCGACACCGCCTACGAGCAGTACTTC	CASSFGDTAYEQYF
TRBJ1-5	TRBD1	TRBV20-1	once	TGCAGTGCTACCCGGACAGGGGGCCGGGATCAGCCCCAGCATTTT	CSATRTGGRDQPQHF
TRBJ2-7	NA	TRBV29-1	few	TGCAGCGTGGTACGGGACAAGGATTACTACGAGCAGTACTTC	CSVVRDKDYYEQYF
TRBJ2-1	TRBD1	TRBV15	NA	TGTGCCACCAGCAGCCGACAGGGTTATAATGAGCAGTTCTTC	CATSSRQGYNEQFF
TRBJ1-2	TRBD1	TRBV7-2	NA	TGTGCCAGCAGCTCACCCCCCGGGACAGGGGCTGGCTACACCTTC	CASSSPPGTGAGYTF
TRBJ2-5	NA	TRBV2	few	TGTGCCAGCAGTGAAAGGACCACGTCCTTCCAAGAGACCCAGTACTTC	CASSERTTSFQETQYF
TRBJ2-7	NA	TRBV7-9	NA	TGTGCCAGCAGCAGGGACGGGGGCTCCTACGAGCAGTACTTC	CASSRDGGSYEQYF
TRBJ1-1	TRBD1	TRBV6-5	NA	TGTGCCAGCAGCGCAAGGGGGCTCTGGAACACTGAAGCTTTCTTT	CASSARGLWNTEAFF
TRBJ2-1	TRBD2	TRBV11-3	NA	TGTGCCAGCAGCTCCCCGGGGGGGCTAGCGGAGAGAGGGATCAATGAGCAGTTCTTC	CASSSPGGLAERGINEQFF
TRBJ1-1	NA	TRBV7-9	once	TGTGCCAGCAGCTTAGTCTCGGGGGTTATCTCTGAAGCTTTCTTT	CASSLVSGVISEAFF
TRBJ2-7	NA	TRBV19	NA	TGTGCCAGTAGTCCTTTACAGAATTCCTACGAGCAGTACTTC	CASSPLQNSYEQYF
TRBJ1-2	NA	TRBV5-1	few	TGCGCCAGCAGCTTCCCGGACTATGGCTACACCTTC	CASSFPDYGYTF
TRBJ2-2	NA	TRBV4-1	NA	TGCGCCAGCAGCCAAGATCTGGGAGGCGGGGAGCTGTTTTTT	CASSQDLGGGELFF
TRBJ2-7	NA	TRBV7-2	many	TGTGCCAGCAGCTTAGGCAACAGGGTGTACGAGCAGTACTTC	CASSLGNRVYEQYF
TRBJ2-3	TRBD2	TRBV7-2	few	TGTGCCAGCAGCTTAGCGGGAGGGATGGGCACAGATACGCAGTATTTT	CASSLAGGMGTDTQYF
TRBJ1-1	NA	TRBV12-3/TRBV12-4	NA	TGTGCCAGCACCCCTGAGGGGCCGCACACTGAAGCTTTCTTT	CASTPEGPHTEAFF
TRBJ1-5	TRBD1	TRBV6-5	NA	TGTGCCAGCCGACCTATAGGACAGGGAGATAATCAGCCCCAGCATTTT	CASRPIGQGDNQPQHF
TRBJ2-4	NA	TRBV16	NA	TGTGCCAGCGGGGGGCATTTAGCCAAAAACATTCAGTACTTC	CASGGHLAKNIQYF
TRBJ2-1	TRBD2	TRBV25-1	few	TGTGCCAGCAGTCCTAAGTTCGGACTAGTTGGTTACAATGAGCAGTTCTTC	CASSPKFGLVGYNEQFF
TRBJ1-2	NA	TRBV12-3/TRBV12-4	NA	TGTGCCAGCAGGGGACTCGACGGCCACTATGGCTACACCTTC	CASRGLDGHYGYTF
TRBJ2-7	NA	TRBV27	NA	TGTGCCAGCACCCAGGGCGGGCTTCTCTACGAGCAGTACTTC	CASTQGGLLYEQYF
TRBJ2-7	NA	TRBV5-6	NA	TGTGCCAGCAGCTTTAGGGGCGCGGGTTTTAGCGAGCAGTACTTC	CASSFRGAGFSEQYF
TRBJ2-7	TRBD2	TRBV4-1	NA	TGCGCCAGCAGTCAAGGATCGGGACTAGCGGGGTTGGGCTACGAGCAGTACTTC	CASSQGSGLAGLGYEQYF
TRBJ2-3	NA	TRBV16	few	TGTGCCAGCAGCCCACCCCGGGGCCGGGGCACAGATACGCAGTATTTT	CASSPPRGRGTDTQYF
TRBJ1-2	TRBD1	TRBV19	NA	TGTGCCAGTAGTATACCCGGGACAGGTAATGGCTACACCTTC	CASSIPGTGNGYTF
TRBJ2-3	NA	TRBV9	NA	TGTGCCAGCAGCGTAGAGGGGAGGGGGTCCACAGATACGCAGTATTTT	CASSVEGRGSTDTQYF
TRBJ2-7	NA	TRBV18	NA	TGTGCCAGCTCACGGCAGGGCCCTGGAGACGAGCAGTACTTC	CASSRQGPGDEQYF
TRBJ2-7	TRBD2	TRBV30	NA	TGTGCCTGGAGTGTTCTAGCGGGAGTTAGCTCCTACGAGCAGTACTTC	CAWSVLAGVSSYEQYF
TRBJ1-5	NA	TRBV30	NA	TGTGCCTGGGAAGGGGGAGCGGGTCAGCCCCAGCATTTT	CAWEGGAGQPQHF
TRBJ2-2	TRBD1	TRBV27	few	TGTGCCAGCAGTTTAGGGACAGGGACGACCGGGGAGCTGTTTTTT	CASSLGTGTTGELFF
TRBJ2-3	TRBD1	TRBV7-2	few	TGTGCCAGCAGCTGGACAGGGGCCACAGATACGCAGTATTTT	CASSWTGATDTQYF
TRBJ2-1	TRBD2	TRBV7-3	NA	TGTGCCAGCAGCCACCCTCTAGCGGGGGGGCCGGACAATGAGCAGTTCTTC	CASSHPLAGGPDNEQFF
TRBJ1-1	NA	TRBV30	few	TGTGCCTGGAGTGTGGGGACTGAAGCTTTCTTT	CAWSVGTEAFF
TRBJ2-3	NA	TRBV5-4	once	TGTGCCAGCAGCCGGACAGCGGTAGCGGCCGATACGCAGTATTTT	CASSRTAVAADTQYF
TRBJ1-2	TRBD1	TRBV11-3	NA	TGTGCCAGCAGCTTAGCCAGGACAGGGGACGGCTACACCTTC	CASSLARTGDGYTF
TRBJ2-7	TRBD2	TRBV20-1	few	TGCAGTGCTAAACTAGCGGGAGTATACGAGCAGTACTTC	CSAKLAGVYEQYF
TRBJ1-5	NA	TRBV20-1	NA	TGCAGTGCTAACTCAGGTGGTCACGGCAATCAGCCCCAGCATTTT	CSANSGGHGNQPQHF
TRBJ1-2	TRBD1	TRBV28	NA	TGTGCCAGCAGCCAAGGACAGGGGAACTATGGCTACACCTTC	CASSQGQGNYGYTF
TRBJ2-7	NA	TRBV24-1	NA	TGTGCCACCAGTGGTCCCCCAACCTACGAGCAGTACTTC	CATSGPPTYEQYF
TRBJ2-7	NA	TRBV2	many	TGTGCCAGCAGTGAAAGAGGGCTAGTTCTCCGTTTCTACGAGCAGTACTTC	CASSERGLVLRFYEQYF
TRBJ2-7	NA	TRBV24-1	NA	TGTGCCACCAGGAAGGGGAGCTCCTACGAGCAGTACTTC	CATRKGSSYEQYF